Shown below are 14 T cell receptor beta chains from a single sample sequenced in a study of blood T cell repertoires in COVID-19. TCRdb's copy holds only in-frame clones and misses some; the assay was immunoSEQ multiplex PCR. The profile shows 200,000 or so clones, approximately 80% of them singletons. Sequencing input: peripheral blood. The origin of the receptors is a human donor with acute or convalescent COVID-19. The donor label of this sample is uncertain.

This chain joins TRBV10-3 and TRBJ2-7; 8 bases are shared with TRBD1. CDR3 length: 16 residues. V gave up 5 bases and J gave up 3 bases; unmatched junction bases: 12. CDR1 is ENHRY and CDR2 is SYGVKD in the germline V gene. CDR3 coding DNA: TGTGCCATCAGTTCGGTTTTGAGACAGGGGAGCTACGAGCAGTACTTC. Translation gives CAISSVLRQGSYEQYF.

The chain recombines TRBV7-3 with TRBJ2-7, with 7 bases aligning to TRBD1. Germline CDR1 SGHTA, CDR2 FQGTGA. V shed 3 bases, J shed 3 bases, and the junction held 2 bases outside the gene matches. CDR3 size: 13 residues. DNA for the CDR3: TGTGCCAGCAGCTTCGGGGACAGCTACGAGCAGTACTTC. Its translation is CASSFGDSYEQYF.

The J gene is TRBJ1-2, the V gene TRBV4-2, with 9 positions matching TRBD1. CDR1 is LGHNA and CDR2 is YNFKEQ in the germline V gene. This CDR3 comprises 18 residues. V shed 0 bases, J shed 8 bases, and the junction held 16 bases outside the gene matches. The CDR3 nucleotides read TGTGCCAGCAGCCAAGATTACCCTCGCCCGGGACAGGGTTTCGGCTACACCTTC. It yields the protein CASSQDYPRPGQGFGYTF.

The chain is built from TRBV30 and TRBJ2-5, with D possibly being TRBD2 (6 bases). Trimming shortened V by 2 bases and J by 7 bases, and 14 bases separated the two germline ends. The CDR3 runs to 13 residues. Germline CDR1 GTSNPN, CDR2 SVGIG (reference sequence). The CDR3 nucleotides are TGTGCCTGGAGTCACGGCGGGGTCGCGACCCAGTACTTC. This gives the protein CAWSHGGVATQYF.

The J gene is TRBJ2-2, the V gene TRBV19, with 10 positions matching TRBD2. The CDR3 sequence is 16 residues long. CDR1 is LNHDA, CDR2 SQIVND, per germline (reference sequence). The junction had 8 bases not matched to a gene; V was cut back by 6 bases and J by 4 bases. The CDR3 is CASSIPGLATTGELFF. The CDR3, as DNA: TGTGCCAGTAGCATTCCGGGACTAGCGACCACCGGGGAGCTGTTTTTT.

This sequence joins TRBV29-1 and TRBJ1-1; D not resolved. The V end was cut by 3 bases, the J end by 6 bases, with 11 bases between. Germline CDR1 is SQVTM and CDR2 is ANQGSEA. The CDR3 runs 12 residues. This CDR3 is CSVDYYRAEAFF. CDR3 coding DNA: TGCAGCGTTGACTATTACCGGGCTGAAGCTTTCTTT.

The V gene is TRBV28, the J gene TRBJ1-1; 12 bases line up with TRBD1. Germline V gives CDR1 MDHEN, CDR2 SYDVKM. This CDR3 is 15 amino acids long. Trimming took 6 bases from V and 4 from J; bases not matched to a gene: 6. In DNA, the CDR3 is TGTGCCAGCAGCCTCGGGACAGGGGGCTTCACTGAAGCTTTCTTT. This sequence encodes CASSLGTGGFTEAFF.

The chain links TRBV7-3 to TRBJ2-7; 8 bases line up with TRBD2. V lost 5 bases, J lost 3 bases, and 6 bases stayed unmatched. Germline V CDR1 and CDR2: SGHTA, FQGTGA. This CDR3 comprises 14 residues. Written as DNA, the CDR3 is TGTGCCAGCAGCCCCTCCGGGACTAGCTACGAGCAGTACTTC. The encoded protein is CASSPSGTSYEQYF.

The genes are TRBV20-1 and TRBJ2-3; no clear D. Germline V gene data show CDR1 as DFQATT and CDR2 as SNEGSKA (reference sequence). This CDR3 spans 11 amino acids. V was pared by 1 base and J by 6 bases, with 5 bases between. CDR3 nucleotides: TGCAGTGCTAGAGTAAGCGATACGCAGTATTTT. Protein: CSARVSDTQYF.

The chain combines TRBV24-1 with TRBJ2-5, with D perhaps TRBD2 (7 bases). The CDR3 has 15 residues. The V end lost 3 bases, the J end lost 0 bases, and 10 bases lay between the germline ends. Germline CDR1 and CDR2: KGHDR and SFDVKD. The CDR3 sequence is CATSDSGTHQETQYF. The DNA for the CDR3 is TGTGCCACCAGTGATAGCGGGACACACCAAGAGACCCAGTACTTC.

This clone was recorded only once. Within the sample, other DNA sequences also encode this same CDR3. The J gene is TRBJ1-5, the V gene TRBV12-3 or TRBV12-4, with D perhaps TRBD1 (6 bases). V lost 5 bases and J 3 bases, leaving 8 bases between the germline ends. The CDR3 is 13 amino acids. The CDR3 loop reads CASSGQSNQPQHF. CDR3 coding DNA: TGTGCCAGCAGTGGACAGTCCAATCAGCCCCAGCATTTT.

V and J are TRBV25-1 and TRBJ1-1; D uncertain. The germline CDR1 and CDR2 sequences are MGHDK and SYGVNS. V lost 10 bases and J lost 7, with 13 bases in between. The CDR3 is 11 amino acids. CDR3 DNA sequence: TGTGCCACCATGGGCCGTAATGAAGCTTTCTTT. Protein product: CATMGRNEAFF.

V is TRBV19 and J is TRBJ1-1; D ambiguous. The CDR3 loop spans 12 amino acids. Germline CDR1 is LNHDA and CDR2 is SQIVND (reference sequence). V gave up 5 bases and J gave up 0 bases, with 4 bases separating them. This chain's CDR3 is CASSYLNTEAFF. DNA for the CDR3: TGTGCCAGTAGTTATTTGAACACTGAAGCTTTCTTT.

The chain uses TRBV7-9 and TRBJ2-3; D call uncertain. CDR1 is SEHNR, CDR2 FQNEAQ, per germline (reference sequence). V lost 2 bases, J lost 3 bases, and 9 bases lay in between. The CDR3 covers 14 residues. CDR3: CASSLSKNTDTQYF. The CDR3 DNA reads TGTGCCAGCAGCTTAAGCAAGAATACAGATACGCAGTATTTT.